The 28 T cell receptor beta chains below all came from one sample that was sequenced in a study of shared clonotypes between healthy human individuals. Sequenced by immunoSEQ multiplex PCR; TCRdb stores in-frame clones only, minus some. Of 1,500,000 or so clones listed, approximately 98.5% are singletons. Sequencing was carried out using naive CD4+ T cells sorted from blood. Subset noted: CD45RA+ positively selected. These receptor sequences come from a man between 25 and 39 years old in good health.

The rearrangement links TRBV5-4 to TRBJ1-4, with TRBD1 identical over 7 bases. Trimming removed 4 bases from V and 6 bases from J; junction bases left unmatched: 12. Germline V lookup: CDR1 SGHNT, CDR2 YYREEE (reference sequence). The CDR3 extends over 16 amino acids. CDR3 DNA: TGTGCCAGCAGCGTGGGACCGGGACAGACTTATGAAAAACTGTTTTTT. Translated: CASSVGPGQTYEKLFF.

The V call is TRBV10-3, the J call TRBJ2-6, with 10 bases matching TRBD2. V dropped 6 bases and J dropped 4; count of bases not matched to a gene: 21. The CDR3 totals 21 residues. CDR1 and CDR2 (germline): ENHRY, SYGVKD. CDR3 residues: CAISTSVSLASGSSGANVLTF. The CDR3, as DNA: TGTGCCATCAGCACCTCCGTGTCTTTGGCTAGCGGGAGTTCGGGGGCCAACGTCCTGACTTTC.

This sequence joins TRBV18 and TRBJ2-5, with TRBD1 matching 7 bases. This CDR3 contains 14 residues. The junction had 8 bases not matched to a gene; V was cut back by 5 bases and J by 5 bases. Germline-derived CDR1 and CDR2 are KGHSH and LQKENI. The chain's CDR3 is CASSALQGSETQYF. The CDR3 DNA sequence: TGTGCCAGCTCAGCCTTACAGGGGAGCGAGACCCAGTACTTC.

V and J are TRBV6-6 and TRBJ2-7, with 9 bases lining up with TRBD1. Germline CDR1 is MNHNY and CDR2 is SVGAGI (reference sequence). V shed 5 bases, J shed 1 base, and the junction held 6 bases outside the gene matches. The CDR3 contains 15 residues. The CDR3 coding sequence is TGTGCCAGCAGTCCCCTCGGGACAGGGTCCTACGAGCAGTACTTC. Its protein is CASSPLGTGSYEQYF.

This clone showed up just once. This chain connects TRBV10-3 to TRBJ2-7; TRBD2 matches 8 bases. The germline V gene has CDR1 ENHRY and CDR2 SYGVKD. This CDR3 comprises 15 residues. The V and J ends lost 5 bases and 5 bases, in that order; junction bases with no gene match: 11. The CDR3 DNA reads TGTGCCATCAGTACCACTAGCGGCCCTTCCCACGAGCAGTACTTC. Its translation: CAISTTSGPSHEQYF.

This sequence joins TRBV6-1 and TRBJ1-1; TRBD1 is a possible D gene (5 bases). Germline V gives CDR1 MNHNS, CDR2 SASEGT. V was pared by 5 bases and J by 5 bases, with 12 bases between. The CDR3 is 13 amino acids. CDR3 amino acids: CASSWAGQTEAFF. In DNA form, the CDR3 reads TGTGCCAGCAGTTGGGCAGGGCAGACTGAAGCTTTCTTT.

Comment on this clone: Other DNA variants within this sample encode the same CDR3. The genes are TRBV5-1 and TRBJ2-3; no clear D gene. Trimming cost V 1 base and J 1 base, with 4 bases left between them. The CDR3 runs to 13 residues. The germline V gene encodes CDR1 SGHRS and CDR2 YFSETQ. The CDR3 loop reads CASSLWGTDTQYF. Here the CDR3 DNA reads TGCGCCAGCAGCTTGTGGGGCACAGATACGCAGTATTTT.

The chain couples TRBV28 to TRBJ1-5, with D unresolved. Germline V lookup: CDR1 MDHEN, CDR2 SYDVKM. The CDR3 loop spans 16 amino acids. V lost 2 bases and J 0 bases, leaving 11 bases between the germline ends. CDR3 in amino acids: CASSLRTAYSNQPQHF. The CDR3 bases are TGTGCCAGCAGTTTAAGGACGGCTTATAGCAATCAGCCCCAGCATTTT.

V gene TRBV2 combines with J gene TRBJ1-5; the match to TRBD1 covers 8 bases. CDR3 length equals 14 residues. Germline assignment: CDR1 SNHLY and CDR2 FYNNEI. J lost 4 bases, V lost 6 bases, and 5 bases had no gene match. The CDR3 region has the DNA TGTGCCAGCAGGCCGGACAGGGCAAATCAGCCCCAGCATTTT. Amino acids: CASRPDRANQPQHF.

The chain links TRBV11-3 to TRBJ2-7, with 11 bases that match TRBD1. With 5 bases clipped from V and 5 bases from J, the junction kept 8 bases outside the gene matches. CDR1 and CDR2 from the germline V gene are SGHNT and YENEEA. There are 15 residues in the CDR3. The DNA of the CDR3 is TGTGCCAGCAGCCCGAGGGACAGGGGGTCGGACGAGCAGTACTTC. Its translation: CASSPRDRGSDEQYF.

CDR3 nucleotides: TGTGCCAGCATTCCCACTAATAGCAATCAGCCCCAGCATTTT. This translates into CASIPTNSNQPQHF. The genes are TRBV6-1 and TRBJ1-5; D ambiguous. Trimming removed 7 bases from V and 0 bases from J, with 10 bases in between. Per the germline V gene, CDR1 is MNHNS and CDR2 is SASEGT. CDR3 size: 14 residues.

The chain joins TRBV28 to TRBJ2-5; maybe TRBD1 (7 bases). Germline V gene data show CDR1 as MDHEN and CDR2 as SYDVKM. Deletions cut 7 bases from V and 5 bases from J, with 11 bases between. The CDR3 is 12 amino acids. CDR3 sequence (DNA): TGTGCCAGCACAGGGGGGTGGGAGACCCAGTACTTC. Translating it yields CASTGGWETQYF.

V gene TRBV19 combines with J gene TRBJ1-1; D call uncertain. V gave up 5 bases and J gave up 0 bases, with 10 bases separating them. Germline V gives CDR1 LNHDA, CDR2 SQIVND (reference sequence). The CDR3 is 14 residues long. The CDR3: CASSGDPLNTEAFF. In DNA, the CDR3 is TGTGCCAGTAGTGGCGACCCCCTGAACACTGAAGCTTTCTTT. Complete variable domain (other parts from reference TRBV19 and TRBJ1-1): DGGITQSPKYLFRKEGQNVTLSCEQNLNHDAMYWYRQDPGQGLRLIYYSQIVNDFQKGDIAEGYSVSREKKESFPLTVTSAQKNPTAFYLCASSGDPLNTEAFFGQGTRLTVV.

V and J are TRBV4-1 and TRBJ1-4; D is uncertain. The V end was cut by 5 bases, the J end by 4 bases, with 11 bases between. The CDR3 totals 14 residues. Germline-derived CDR1 and CDR2 are MGHRA and YSYEKL. CDR3 region: CASSIGLFNEKLFF. In DNA, the CDR3 is TGCGCCAGCAGCATAGGCCTATTTAATGAAAAACTGTTTTTT.

Here the CDR3 reads CASSLSGVGIHEQYF. CDR3 bases: TGTGCCAGCAGCTTGTCGGGAGTTGGGATCCACGAGCAGTACTTC. The genes are TRBV5-6 and TRBJ2-7; the D gene is possibly TRBD2 (6 bases). This CDR3 is built from 15 residues. Germline V gene lookup returns CDR1 SGHDT and CDR2 YYEEEE. V was clipped by 1 base and J by 5 bases, with 16 bases between them.

On this clone itself: In the same sample, other DNA sequences code for this CDR3. This chain uses TRBV11-3 with TRBJ2-2; D not certain. V lost 0 bases to trimming and J lost 5 bases, with 1 base between them. This CDR3 has 12 residues. Germline CDR1 SGHNT, CDR2 YENEEA. The CDR3 sequence is CASSLETGELFF. CDR3 DNA: TGTGCCAGCAGCTTAGAGACCGGGGAGCTGTTTTTT.

V usage is TRBV5-4 and J usage is TRBJ2-7; TRBD2 matches 7 bases. The CDR3 sequence is 15 residues long. CDR1 is SGHNT, CDR2 YYREEE, per germline (reference sequence). J was trimmed by 4 bases and V by 5 bases; bases with no gene match: 12. The CDR3 loop reads CASRSWGGPGYEQYF. The CDR3 DNA sequence: TGTGCCAGCAGGTCCTGGGGAGGGCCCGGATACGAGCAGTACTTC.

This chain links TRBV6-1 with TRBJ2-3; D not certain. Germline V lookup: CDR1 MNHNS, CDR2 SASEGT. The CDR3 runs 13 residues. The V gene lost 8 bases and the J gene lost 2 bases, with 11 bases spanning the gap. The CDR3 spells CASAVGYTDTQYF. As DNA, the CDR3 is TGTGCCAGCGCGGTTGGGTACACAGATACGCAGTATTTT.

The chain employs TRBV5-6 and TRBJ2-7; possibly TRBD1 for D (6 bases). This CDR3 comprises 14 residues. V was clipped by 0 bases and J by 2 bases, with 9 bases between them. CDR1 is SGHDT, CDR2 YYEEEE, per germline. The CDR3, as DNA: TGTGCCAGCAGCTTGGGGCAGGGGCCCTACGAGCAGTACTTC. It is translated as CASSLGQGPYEQYF.

The chain has TRBV30 and TRBJ2-3, with D perhaps being TRBD1 or TRBD2 (5 bases each). Trimming stripped 3 bases from V and 4 bases from J, with 14 bases between. Germline CDR1 GTSNPN, CDR2 SVGIG (reference sequence). The CDR3 consists of 14 residues. The chain's CDR3 is CAWRSGRRADTQYF. The CDR3 region has the DNA TGTGCCTGGAGGTCGGGGCGCAGGGCAGATACGCAGTATTTT.

V usage is TRBV28 and J usage is TRBJ1-2; the D is unclear. Trimming cost V 3 bases and J 8 bases, with 16 bases left between them. This CDR3 has 14 residues. The germline CDR1 and CDR2 sequences are MDHEN and SYDVKM. The CDR3 protein is CASSLEEGLKGYTF. CDR3 DNA sequence: TGTGCCAGCAGTTTGGAAGAGGGCTTAAAAGGCTACACCTTC.

The chain employs TRBV5-1 and TRBJ2-5; TRBD2 aligns across 8 bases. This CDR3 is built from 15 residues. Germline CDR1 reads SGHRS; CDR2 reads YFSETQ. V lost 4 bases, J lost 5 bases, and 10 bases stayed unmatched. CDR3 sequence: CASSQEAGAAETQYF. CDR3 DNA sequence: TGCGCCAGCAGCCAGGAAGCGGGAGCCGCTGAGACCCAGTACTTC.

The V call is TRBV5-4, the J call TRBJ2-2; 7 bases are shared with TRBD1. With 1 base clipped from V and 0 bases from J, the junction kept 6 bases outside the gene matches. The CDR3 is 17 amino acids. Germline values: CDR1 SGHNT, CDR2 YYREEE (reference sequence). CDR3 region: CASSLRTGTANTGELFF. CDR3 DNA sequence: TGTGCCAGCAGCTTGAGGACCGGGACAGCGAACACCGGGGAGCTGTTTTTT.

The chain uses TRBV15 and TRBJ2-1; D uncertain. The V end lost 0 bases, the J end lost 0 bases, and 9 bases lay between the germline ends. Per the germline V gene, CDR1 is LNHNV and CDR2 is YYDKDF (reference sequence). This CDR3 comprises 16 residues. DNA of the CDR3: TGTGCCACCAGCAGAGACCCTCGGCGCTCCTACAATGAGCAGTTCTTC. It yields the protein CATSRDPRRSYNEQFF.

The rearrangement uses TRBV5-1 and TRBJ2-5; 10 nucleotides match TRBD1. Germline values: CDR1 SGHRS, CDR2 YFSETQ. The CDR3 length is 14 residues. V shed 3 bases and J 4 bases; nucleotides not matched to a gene: 3. CDR3 DNA: TGCGCCAGCAGCTCCGGGACAGGGGTAGAGACCCAGTACTTC. This gives the protein CASSSGTGVETQYF.

The rearrangement joins TRBV13 to TRBJ2-7; 8 bases line up with TRBD1. The ends lost 5 bases at V and 2 bases at J; junction bases unmatched: 5. Germline CDR1 reads PRHDT; CDR2 reads FYEKMQ (reference sequence). The CDR3 totals 14 residues. DNA of the CDR3: TGTGCCAGCAGCCCAGACAGGGGCCCCTACGAGCAGTACTTC. Translating gives CASSPDRGPYEQYF.

The gene calls are TRBV5-5 and TRBJ2-7, with D possibly being TRBD2 (5 bases). The germline V gene encodes CDR1 SGHKS and CDR2 YYEKEE (reference sequence). The V end lost 4 bases, the J end lost 3 bases, and 5 bases lay between the germline ends. This CDR3 comprises 11 residues. The CDR3 sequence: CASSRDYEQYF. The CDR3 DNA reads as TGTGCCAGCAGCCGGGACTACGAGCAGTACTTC.

The V call is TRBV7-2, the J call TRBJ2-2; D unclear. Germline V CDR1 and CDR2: SGHTA, FQGNSA. The V gene lost 8 bases and the J gene lost 11 bases, with 6 bases spanning the gap. The CDR3 runs 9 residues. DNA for the CDR3: TGTGCCAGCGGCAGAGAGCTGTTTTTT. Translating it yields CASGRELFF. The full variable domain, its missing parts supplied by reference TRBV7-2 and TRBJ2-2, is GAGVSQSPSNKVTEKGKDVELRCDPISGHTALYWYRQSLGQGLEFLIYFQGNSAPDKSGLPSDRFSAERTGGSVSTLTIQRTQQEDSAVYLCASGRELFFGEGSRLTVL.